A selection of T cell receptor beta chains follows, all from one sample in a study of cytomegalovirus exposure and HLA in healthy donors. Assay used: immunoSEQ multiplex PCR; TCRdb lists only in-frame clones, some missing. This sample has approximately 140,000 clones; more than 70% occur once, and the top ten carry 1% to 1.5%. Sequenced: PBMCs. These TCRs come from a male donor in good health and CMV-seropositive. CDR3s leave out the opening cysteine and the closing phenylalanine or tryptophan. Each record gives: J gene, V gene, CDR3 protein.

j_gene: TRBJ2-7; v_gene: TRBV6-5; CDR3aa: ASRPRGGYEQY
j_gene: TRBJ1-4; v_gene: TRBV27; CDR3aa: ASRGGVGTDIEKLF
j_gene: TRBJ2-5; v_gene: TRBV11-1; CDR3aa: ASSSGQFLETQY
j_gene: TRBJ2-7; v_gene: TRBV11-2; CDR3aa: ASSRFSASPYEQY
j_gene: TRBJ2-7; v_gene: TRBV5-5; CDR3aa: ASSLAWGRGYEQY
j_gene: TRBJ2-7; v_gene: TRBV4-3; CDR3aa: ASSQWTGYEQY
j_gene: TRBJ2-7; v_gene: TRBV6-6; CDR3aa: ASSSGNHEQY
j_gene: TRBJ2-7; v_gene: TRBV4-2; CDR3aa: ASSQALAGGIRNYEQY
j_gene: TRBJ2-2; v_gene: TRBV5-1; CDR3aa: ASSLGDTGTGELF
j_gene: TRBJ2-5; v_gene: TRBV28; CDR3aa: ASSRDRRETQY
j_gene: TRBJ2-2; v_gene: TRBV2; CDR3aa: ASNNGQANTGELF
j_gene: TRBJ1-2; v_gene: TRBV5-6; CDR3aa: ASSWGQGLNRDGYT
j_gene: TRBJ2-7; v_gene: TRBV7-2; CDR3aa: ASSTDRAYEQY
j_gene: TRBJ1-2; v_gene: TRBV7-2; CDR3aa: ASSPRGTDGYT
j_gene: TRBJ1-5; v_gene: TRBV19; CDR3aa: ASSIDRGRATQH
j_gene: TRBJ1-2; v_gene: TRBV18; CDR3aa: ASSSAPGSTNYGYT
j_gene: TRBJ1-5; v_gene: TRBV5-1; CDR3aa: ASSRNQPQH
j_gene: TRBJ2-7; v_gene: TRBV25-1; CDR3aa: ASSRGSYEQY
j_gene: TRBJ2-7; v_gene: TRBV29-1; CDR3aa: SAFRGGEQY
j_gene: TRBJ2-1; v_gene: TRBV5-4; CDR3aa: ASSFGGVNEQF
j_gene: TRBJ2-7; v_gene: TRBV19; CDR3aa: ASSIGRGGGFYEQY
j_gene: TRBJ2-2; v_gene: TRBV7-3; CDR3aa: ASSSLVPGELF
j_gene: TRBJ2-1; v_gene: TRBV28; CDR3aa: ASSLIKTQGFFGNEQF
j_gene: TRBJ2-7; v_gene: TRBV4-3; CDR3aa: ASTSETSSYEQY
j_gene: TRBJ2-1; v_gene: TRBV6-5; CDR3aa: ASSPPSRMKAF
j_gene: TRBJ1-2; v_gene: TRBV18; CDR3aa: ASSPPGQGLNGYT
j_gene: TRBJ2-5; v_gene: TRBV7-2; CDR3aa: ASSPIGRASYTETQY
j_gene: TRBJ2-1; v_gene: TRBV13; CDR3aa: ASSLRLEGLSSYNEQF
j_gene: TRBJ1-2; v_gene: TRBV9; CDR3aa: ASSVDLQGRMGGYT
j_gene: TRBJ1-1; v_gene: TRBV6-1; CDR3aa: ASSEWALGNTEAF
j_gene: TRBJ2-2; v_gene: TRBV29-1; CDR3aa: SVRLAGGSTGELF
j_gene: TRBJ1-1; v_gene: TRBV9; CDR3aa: ASSTSPTGGTEAF